This TCR beta chain emerged from a study of T cell responses to AZD1222 COVID-19 vaccine. Study conclusions and caveats: The CD4 TCRs associated with vaccination extended across spike and predominated at 160-218 and 743-854. Possibly, clonal diversity was underestimated; donors were largely white British and included more females. Baseline serostatus was positive in only a handful of AZD1222 recipients. Repertoires were sampled only after the peak T cell response.

The germline CDR1 and CDR2 sequences are MDHEN and SYDVKM. CDR3 size: 16 residues. Between the trimmed V and J ends, which lost 6 bases and 0 bases, there was a span of 17 bases. The sample holds one count of this clone. What it binds is unknown. Sequencing used immunoSEQ multiplex PCR; TCRdb keeps in-frame clones, though not all of them. The sample consists of 90,000 to 150,000 clones, around nine tenths of them appearing once. The sequences come from peripheral blood, collected on day 0 of AZD1222 vaccination. The chain uses TRBV28 and TRBJ1-1; perhaps TRBD1 as D (6 bases). The TCR comes from an adult in good health. CDR3: CASRPQQGSMNTEAFF. CDR3 DNA sequence: TGTGCCAGCAGACCCCAACAGGGATCTATGAACACTGAAGCTTTCTTT.